This is a list of T cell receptor beta chains from one sample in a study of blood T cell repertoires in COVID-19. Produced via immunoSEQ multiplex PCR; TCRdb's table is partial and in-frame only. Found here are 35,000 to 45,000 clones, around 79% of them singletons; the top ten hold around 15%. Sequencing was performed on peripheral blood. The receptor set was obtained from a human donor in a cohort sampled during active COVID-19. The CDR3 runs from the conserved cysteine through the conserved F or W. D genes are given only for firm matches. Part of the rows lack a size; the others show once, few, many or a class for expanded clones.

clone size	V gene	D gene	J gene	CDR3 DNA	CDR3 protein
NA	TRBV27	NA	TRBJ1-5	TGTGCCAGCAGTGGCCTGGCGGATCAGCCCCAGCATTTT	CASSGLADQPQHF
medium-sized	TRBV5-4	NA	TRBJ2-3	TGTGCCAGCAGCTTGAGGGGTACGCAGTATTTT	CASSLRGTQYF
NA	TRBV7-3	TRBD2	TRBJ2-1	TGTGCCAGCAGCCTGCGCTCTTCCGGGACTACCAACTCCTACAATGAGCAGTTCTTC	CASSLRSSGTTNSYNEQFF
NA	TRBV5-1	TRBD2	TRBJ2-5	TGCGCCAGCAGCCAGGGGGGACTAGCATATCAAGAGACCCAGTACTTC	CASSQGGLAYQETQYF
few	TRBV3-1/TRBV3-2	NA	TRBJ1-4	TGTGCCAGCAGGAGGAATGAAAAACTGTTTTTT	CASRRNEKLFF
NA	TRBV4-3	TRBD1	TRBJ2-1	TGCGCCAGCAGCCCGGACCTGGGACAGTATCACAATGAGCAGTTCTTC	CASSPDLGQYHNEQFF
NA	TRBV5-1	NA	TRBJ1-2	TGCGCCAGCAGCGTTGACAGGCATGGGGGAACCTTC	CASSVDRHGGTF
NA	TRBV5-4	TRBD2	TRBJ2-5	TGTGCCAGCAGGTCAACTAGCGGAGAAGAGACCCAGTACTTC	CASRSTSGEETQYF
NA	TRBV5-1	TRBD1	TRBJ2-3	TGCGCCAGCAGCTGGGGACAGGGAGATACGCAGTATTTT	CASSWGQGDTQYF
NA	TRBV28	NA	TRBJ1-2	TGTGCCAGCAGTCCCGAGTATGGCTACACCTTC	CASSPEYGYTF
NA	TRBV7-3	TRBD2	TRBJ2-3	TGTGCCAGCAGCACGGGACTAGCGGGAGTGGGCACAGATACGCAGTATTTT	CASSTGLAGVGTDTQYF
NA	TRBV7-9	TRBD1	TRBJ1-1	TGTGCCAGCAGCACCGGGACAGGGGGCGAGTGGGACACTGAAGCTTTCTTT	CASSTGTGGEWDTEAFF
NA	TRBV6-5	TRBD1	TRBJ1-1	TGTGCCAGCAGTAGCACACAGGGGGCGAACACTGAAGCTTTCTTT	CASSSTQGANTEAFF
NA	TRBV19	TRBD1	TRBJ2-1	TGTGCCAGTAGGCCCCTGGGACAGGGGAAGAGCGATGAGCAGTTCTTC	CASRPLGQGKSDEQFF
NA	TRBV19	NA	TRBJ1-1	TGTGCCAGTAGTAGTGGACACTCGAACACTGAAGCTTTCTTT	CASSSGHSNTEAFF
NA	TRBV7-2	NA	TRBJ2-1	TGTGCCAGCAGCTTAGGAGGAGCAGAATTCTACAATGAGCAGTTCTTC	CASSLGGAEFYNEQFF
NA	TRBV5-6	NA	TRBJ1-6	TGTGCCAGCAGCCTAGACAGTAGAAATTCACCCCTCCACTTT	CASSLDSRNSPLHF
NA	TRBV10-3	NA	TRBJ1-2	TGTGCCATCAGTGAGACAGATGACTATGGCTACACCTTC	CAISETDDYGYTF
NA	TRBV4-2	NA	TRBJ2-5	TGTGCCAGCAGCCGAGCGGGTATAAACCAAGAGACCCAGTACTTC	CASSRAGINQETQYF
NA	TRBV29-1	TRBD1	TRBJ1-2	TGCAGCGTTTGGACAGGCCTAACCGTTACTGGCTACACCTTC	CSVWTGLTVTGYTF
NA	TRBV6-5	NA	TRBJ1-5	TGTGCCACGGGGGGGTGGCGTAGCCAGCCCCAGCATTTT	CATGGWRSQPQHF
NA	TRBV28	TRBD1	TRBJ1-5	TGTGCCAGCCTGACAGGGGCGTTTGCGCCCCAGCATTTT	CASLTGAFAPQHF
once	TRBV11-2	NA	TRBJ1-1	TGTGCCAGCAGCGTTACAGGCCACACTGAAGCTTTCTTT	CASSVTGHTEAFF
NA	TRBV5-1	TRBD2	TRBJ2-7	TGCGCCAGCAGCTCGACTAGCGGGAGCGAGCAGTACTTC	CASSSTSGSEQYF
NA	TRBV5-4	NA	TRBJ2-5	TGTGCCAGCAGCTCGACAGGCGTCCTACAAGAGACCCAGTACTTC	CASSSTGVLQETQYF
NA	TRBV7-9	TRBD1	TRBJ2-5	TGTGCCAGCAGCCCGAGGGGACAGGAGGGGGGAGAGACCCAGTACTTC	CASSPRGQEGGETQYF